This T cell receptor (beta chain) was found in a study of T cells in women clearing cervical HPV infection. For the study at large: Cases: HPV16-related CIN3 or worse on histology, a couple of invasive cancers. HLA type stays a possible confounder, typing being limited.

Some clones are missing from TCRdb's copy, which holds only in-frame ones; the method was immunoSEQ multiplex PCR. Recorded for this sample: under 40,000 clones. Sequencing input: blood buffy coat. The receptor's source is a woman aged 18 to 75 with a cervical HPV16 infection that either progressed to CIN3+ or cleared (not recorded which).

Here the CDR3 reads CASSVRVYEQYF. The part of the CDR3 DNA that was read is TGTGCCAGCAGTGTAAGGGTTTACGAG. The rearrangement joins TRBV6-1 to TRBJ2-7; D not resolved. The read ends 3 residues before the CDR3 terminus; that terminus is restored from the germline J gene. V lost 4 bases and J 4 bases, leaving 8 bases between the germline ends. Germline V lookup: CDR1 MNHNS, CDR2 SASEGT. This CDR3 contains 12 residues.